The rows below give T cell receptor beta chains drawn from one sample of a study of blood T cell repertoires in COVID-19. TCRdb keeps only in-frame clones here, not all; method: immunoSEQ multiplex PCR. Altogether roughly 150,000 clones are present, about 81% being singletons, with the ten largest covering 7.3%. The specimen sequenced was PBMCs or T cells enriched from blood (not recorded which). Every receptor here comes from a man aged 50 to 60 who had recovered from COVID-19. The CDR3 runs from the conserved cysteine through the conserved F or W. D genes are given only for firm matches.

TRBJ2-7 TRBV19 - TGTGCCAGTGCCAACAGGGTAGGACCCTACGAGCAGTACTTC CASANRVGPYEQYF
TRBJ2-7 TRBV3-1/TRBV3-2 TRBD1 TGTGCCAGCAGCCCGCGACAGGGTTCCTACGAGCAGTACTTC CASSPRQGSYEQYF
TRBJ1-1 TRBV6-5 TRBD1 TGTGCCAGCAGTTACGGGACAGGGAGATCTGAAGCTTTCTTT CASSYGTGRSEAFF
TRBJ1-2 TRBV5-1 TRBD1 TGCGCCAGCAGCAGAGGGACAGGGTCAGATGGCTACACCTTC CASSRGTGSDGYTF
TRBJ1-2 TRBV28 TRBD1 TGTGCCAGCAGTCGAGACACAGGGGCGCGGAATGGCTACACCTTC CASSRDTGARNGYTF
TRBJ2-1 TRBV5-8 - TGTGCCAGCAGCTTGGTCTGGGGGCAGTGGAATGAGCAGTTCTTC CASSLVWGQWNEQFF
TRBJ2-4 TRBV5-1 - TGCGCCAGCAGCTTGGCCTACTCGGGGGAAAACATTCAGTACTTC CASSLAYSGENIQYF
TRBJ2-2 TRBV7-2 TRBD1 TGTGCCAGCAGCTCCAACAGGGGGAACACCGGGGAGCTGTTTTTT CASSSNRGNTGELFF
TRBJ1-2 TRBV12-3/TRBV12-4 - TGTGCCAGCAGATCCCCGGGGAACTATGGCTACACCTTC CASRSPGNYGYTF
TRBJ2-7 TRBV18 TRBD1 TGTGCCAGCTCACAACGACAGGGGGTTTTCGAGCAGTACTTC CASSQRQGVFEQYF